One sample yielded the 17 T cell receptor beta chains listed below, sequenced in a study of spatial heterogeneity in lung cancer. Indicated time point: sample taken at primary tumor resection. In TCRdb, the 5' RACE reads were re-called with MiXCR into one record per CDR3 protein. The repertoire holds around 14,000 distinct CDR3 sequences, 3.6% seen once, with roughly 10% in the top ten. This specimen was normal lung tissue next to the tumor, taken at surgery. All receptors come from a male donor with early-stage non-small cell lung cancer.

This clonotype was picked up many times. Within a library made for alpha chains, this beta chain is off target, and its count is uninformative. The chain has TRBV6-2 or TRBV6-3 and TRBJ1-5; D remains unclear. The V end was cut by 5 bases, the J end by 2 bases, with 10 bases between. The CDR3 extends over 14 amino acids. Looked up from germline, CDR1 is MNHEY and CDR2 is SVGEGT. The CDR3 region has the DNA TGTGCCAGCAGTCCGTTCGGAGGCAATCAGCCCCAGCATTTT. This encodes CASSPFGGNQPQHF.

This clonotype showed up many times. Within a library made for alpha chains, this beta chain is off target, and its count is uninformative. This chain links TRBV7-2 with TRBJ2-7, with D possibly TRBD2 on 5 matching bases. In germline, CDR1 is SGHTA, CDR2 FQGNSA. V was trimmed by 4 bases and J by 2 bases, leaving 12 bases between them. The CDR3 sequence is 14 residues long. The CDR3 DNA reads TGTGCCAGCAGCTACGCGAGCGGTACCTACGAGCAGTACTTC. Translation: CASSYASGTYEQYF.

This clonotype was detected ten times or more. Since the library was made to target alpha chains, this beta chain is a stray read and its abundance is not meaningful. The V gene is TRBV5-1, the J gene TRBJ2-7, with 9 bases identical to TRBD2. Per the germline V gene, CDR1 is SGHRS and CDR2 is YFSETQ. This CDR3 comprises 16 residues. The J segment lost 1 base and the V segment lost 0 bases, leaving 5 bases of the junction unmatched. The CDR3 DNA reads as TGCGCCAGCAGCTTGGCCCCTAGCGGGGCTTCCTACGAGCAGTACTTC. Translated: CASSLAPSGASYEQYF.

This clonotype has at least ten counts. This beta chain is off target for a library built for alpha chains, so its abundance means little. The chain joins TRBV2 to TRBJ1-1, with D possibly being TRBD1 (5 bases). The germline V and J ends were trimmed by 8 bases and 1 base, with 14 bases remaining between them. The CDR3 sequence is 14 residues long. The germline V gene encodes CDR1 SNHLY and CDR2 FYNNEI. CDR3 amino acids: CASLPAGWNTEAFF. The DNA of the CDR3 is TGTGCCAGCCTTCCGGCAGGGTGGAACACTGAAGCTTTCTTT.

The table lists this clonotype with many counts. This beta chain lies outside the target of a library built for alpha chains; its clone size means little. V and J are TRBV11-3 and TRBJ2-7; TRBD2 aligns across 7 bases. CDR3 length equals 15 residues. Germline lookup yields CDR1 SGHNT and CDR2 YENEEA. V lost 5 bases and J lost 0; bases outside the gene matches: 7. CDR3 nucleotides: TGTGCCAGCAGCCTGAGCGGGGCCAGCTCCTACGAGCAGTACTTC. This translates into CASSLSGASSYEQYF.

This clonotype has at least ten counts. This beta chain is a stray sequence in a library constructed for alpha chains; its clone size is not meaningful. The gene calls are TRBV29-1 and TRBJ2-1; D gene unclear. V was clipped by 2 bases and J by 7 bases, with 15 bases between them. The CDR3 is 14 residues long. The germline V gene has CDR1 SQVTM and CDR2 ANQGSEA. The CDR3 here is CSVEKGFVGNEQFF. The DNA of the CDR3 is TGCAGCGTTGAAAAGGGTTTTGTGGGGAATGAGCAGTTCTTC.

In this sample, this clonotype turned up many times. As an off-target read in a library built for alpha chains, this beta chain has a frequency of little significance. The chain recombines TRBV6-5 with TRBJ1-4; 7 nucleotides align to TRBD1. Germline lookup yields CDR1 MNHEY and CDR2 SVGAGI. The trim removed 7 bases at V and 8 bases at J, leaving 10 bases unmatched. The CDR3 length is 14 residues. The CDR3 spells CASNPTGRHEKLFF. The CDR3 nucleotides read TGTGCCAGCAATCCGACAGGGAGGCACGAAAAACTGTTTTTT.

By share, this clonotype ranks as medium-sized. Within a library made for alpha chains, this beta chain is off target, and its count is uninformative. The rearrangement uses TRBV27 and TRBJ1-1; TRBD1 matches 8 bases. This CDR3 has 15 amino acids. J lost 4 bases, V lost 2 bases, and 6 bases had no gene match. Germline CDR1 is MNHEY and CDR2 is SMNVEV (reference sequence). The CDR3 sequence is CASSLGPGGGTEAFF. CDR3 bases: TGTGCCAGCAGTTTAGGGCCAGGGGGCGGCACTGAAGCTTTCTTT.

This clonotype was counted at least ten times. Being off target in a library aimed at alpha chains, this beta chain has a size of little meaning. V gene TRBV6-1 combines with J gene TRBJ2-6, with D maybe TRBD1 (6 bases). The germline gives CDR1 MNHNS, CDR2 SASEGT. CDR3 length: 17 residues. V lost 1 base to trimming and J lost 2 bases, with 12 bases between them. CDR3 nucleotide sequence: TGTGCCAGCAGTGAAGACCCCAGGGGTCCTGGGGCCAACGTCCTGACTTTC. It is translated as CASSEDPRGPGANVLTF.

This clonotype was counted at least ten times. Found in a library prepared for alpha chains, this beta chain is an off-target read, and its abundance has little meaning. The chain is built from TRBV29-1 and TRBJ1-2; possible D gene TRBD1, 5 bases. V dropped 6 bases and J dropped 5 bases, with 7 bases sitting between them. Germline CDR1 and CDR2: SQVTM and ANQGSEA. The CDR3 contains 10 residues. The CDR3 reads CSVTEYGYTF. CDR3 DNA sequence: TGCAGCGTGACAGAGTATGGCTACACCTTC.

This clonotype was counted many times. The library was designed around alpha chains, so this beta chain is a stray read whose abundance carries little weight. The gene calls are TRBV10-2 and TRBJ1-1, with D possibly TRBD1 on 5 matching bases. Germline V gene lookup returns CDR1 WSHSY and CDR2 SAAADI. This CDR3 is 15 amino acids long. V shed 2 bases and J shed 1 base, with 11 bases lying between them. The CDR3 nucleotides read TGCGCCAGCAGTGAGATGGGGGAGGGGAACACTGAAGCTTTCTTT. This sequence encodes CASSEMGEGNTEAFF.

This clonotype was counted at least ten times. This beta chain slipped into a library made for alpha chains as a stray read, so its size is not meaningful. The gene calls are TRBV9 and TRBJ1-5, with 8 bases matching TRBD1. The V segment lost 6 bases and the J segment 9 bases; nucleotides outside the gene matches: 23. This CDR3 has 18 amino acids. Germline V gene sequence: CDR1 SGDLS, CDR2 YYNGEE. Written as DNA, the CDR3 is TGTGCCAGCAAACCCCTCACCGCAGGGACAGGACTTGTGTTGCCCCAGCATTTT. Translation gives CASKPLTAGTGLVLPQHF. The whole variable domain, remainder taken from reference TRBV9 and TRBJ1-5, is DSGVTQTPKHLITATGQRVTLRCSPRSGDLSVYWYQQSLDQGLQFLIQYYNGEERAKGNILERFSAQQFPDLHSELNLSSLELGDSALYFCASKPLTAGTGLVLPQHFGDGTRLSIL.

In its sample, this clonotype was seen many times. The library was prepared for alpha chains; this beta chain is a stray read, so its frequency means little. This rearrangement joins TRBV7-8 to TRBJ2-7, with 11 bases matching TRBD2. CDR1 is SGHVS, CDR2 FQNEAQ, per germline. V shed 5 bases, J shed 0 bases, and the junction held 6 bases outside the gene matches. The CDR3 sequence is 16 residues long. For the CDR3, the DNA is TGTGCCAGCAGCCCCCGACTAGCGGGACTCTCCTACGAGCAGTACTTC. Translated, it gives CASSPRLAGLSYEQYF.

This clonotype was seen at least ten times. Because the library targeted alpha chains, this beta chain is an off-target read whose size means little. The rearrangement uses TRBV29-1 and TRBJ1-2, with TRBD1 matching 11 bases. CDR3 length equals 16 residues. Germline CDR1 and CDR2: SQVTM and ANQGSEA. V trimming: 6 bases; J trimming: 3 bases; junction bases outside the gene matches: 12. The CDR3: CSVTGTGGTGDYGYTF. The CDR3 nucleotides read TGCAGCGTGACCGGGACAGGGGGTACCGGAGACTATGGCTACACCTTC.

In regard to this clonotype: This beta chain is a stray sequence in a library constructed for alpha chains; its clone size is not meaningful. The genes are TRBV24-1 and TRBJ2-1; 11 nucleotides match TRBD1. The CDR3 spans 16 residues. V lost 3 bases to trimming and J lost 6 bases; unmatched junction nucleotides: 6. The germline CDR1 and CDR2 sequences are KGHDR and SFDVKD. The CDR3 nucleotides read TGTGCCACCAGTGATCCTGGCGGGACAGGGGGCAATGAGCAGTTCTTC. It translates to CATSDPGGTGGNEQFF.

At least ten counts were recorded for this clonotype. Since the library was made to target alpha chains, this beta chain is a stray read and its abundance is not meaningful. V gene TRBV20-1 combines with J gene TRBJ1-2; no clear D gene. CDR1 DFQATT and CDR2 SNEGSKA come from the germline V gene (reference sequence). The CDR3 runs 15 residues. V dropped 3 bases and J dropped 4 bases, with 18 bases sitting between them. This chain's CDR3 is CSAREPAGPSYGYTF. CDR3 sequence (DNA): TGCAGTGCTAGGGAACCCGCAGGCCCCTCCTATGGCTACACCTTC.

This clonotype appeared many times. This beta chain is a stray sequence in a library constructed for alpha chains; its clone size is not meaningful. The genes are TRBV6-1 and TRBJ2-5, with D possibly TRBD2 on 5 matching bases. The CDR3 length is 13 residues. CDR1 is MNHNS, CDR2 SASEGT, per germline. V gave up 8 bases and J gave up 4 bases, with 14 bases separating them. In DNA, the CDR3 is TGTGCCAGCCGCTACCGAGGGTTAGAGACCCAGTACTTC. It specifies CASRYRGLETQYF.